The 15 T cell receptor beta chains in this list originate from one sample, sequenced in a study of T cell responses to AZD1222 COVID-19 vaccine. TCRdb's copy holds only in-frame clones and misses some; the assay was immunoSEQ multiplex PCR. Of 150,000 to 200,000 clones listed, around 90% are singletons. The sample in question was peripheral blood, obtained on day 0 of MenACWY control vaccination. The source is an adult in good health.

The V gene is TRBV9, the J gene TRBJ2-3; D ambiguous. The V end was cut by 0 bases, the J end by 0 bases, with 8 bases between. Germline CDR1 and CDR2: SGDLS and YYNGEE. There are 15 residues in the CDR3. The chain's CDR3 is CASSVARTSTDTQYF. The CDR3 nucleotides read TGTGCCAGCAGCGTAGCCCGAACTAGCACAGATACGCAGTATTTT.

J is TRBJ1-1 and V is TRBV7-2; the D gene is possibly TRBD1 (5 bases). Trimming shortened V by 4 bases and J by 0 bases, and 15 bases separated the two germline ends. The CDR3 totals 16 residues. Germline V gene sequence: CDR1 SGHTA, CDR2 FQGNSA. The CDR3 bases are TGTGCCAGCAGCTGGGCGGGGGGTCGGTTGAACACTGAAGCTTTCTTT. Encoded protein: CASSWAGGRLNTEAFF.

In nucleotides, the CDR3 is TGTGCCAGCAGGGTTCTACAGGGAAAAAATGAGCAGTTCTTC. This encodes CASRVLQGKNEQFF. The chain carries TRBV11-2 and TRBJ2-1, with a tentative D call TRBD1 (6 bases). Trimming cost V 6 bases and J 7 bases, with 16 bases left between them. Germline V gene data show CDR1 as SGHAT and CDR2 as FQNNGV. The CDR3 is 14 amino acids. Using reference TRBV11-2 and TRBJ2-1 for the parts outside the CDR3, the full variable domain is EAGVAQSPRYKIIEKRQSVAFWCNPISGHATLYWYQQILGQGPKLLIQFQNNGVVDDSQLPKDRFSAERLKGVDSTLKIQPAKLEDSAVYLCASRVLQGKNEQFFGPGTRLTVL.

This clone appeared a single time. V usage is TRBV7-2 and J usage is TRBJ2-7; D may be TRBD1 (5 bases). Looked up from germline, CDR1 is SGHTA and CDR2 is FQGNSA. The CDR3 has 15 amino acids. Deletions cut 5 bases from V and 2 bases from J, with 16 bases between. CDR3 amino acids: CASSPSQGIPYEQYF. Here the CDR3 DNA reads TGTGCCAGCAGCCCCAGTCAGGGAATACCCTACGAGCAGTACTTC. The complete variable domain, with remaining parts taken from reference TRBV7-2 and TRBJ2-7, reads GAGVSQSPSNKVTEKGKDVELRCDPISGHTALYWYRQSLGQGLEFLIYFQGNSAPDKSGLPSDRFSAERTGGSVSTLTIQRTQQEDSAVYLCASSPSQGIPYEQYFGPGTRLTVT.

The chain uses TRBV11-3 and TRBJ1-4, with D tentatively TRBD1 (6 bases). Trimming pared 5 bases from V and 0 bases from J, leaving 13 bases between. The CDR3 is 16 residues long. CDR1 and CDR2 (germline): SGHNT, YENEEA. The CDR3 loop reads CASSPRTAATNEKLFF. DNA for the CDR3: TGTGCCAGCAGCCCGAGGACAGCTGCAACTAATGAAAAACTGTTTTTT.

The CDR3 sequence: CASGLVLEGLAEHNEQFF. In nucleotides, the CDR3 is TGTGCTAGTGGTTTGGTACTTGAGGGACTAGCGGAGCACAATGAGCAGTTCTTC. V is TRBV12-5 and J is TRBJ2-1; 11 bases match TRBD2. With V trimmed by 0 bases and J by 5 bases, 9 bases remained unmatched. The CDR3 is 18 residues long. Looked up from germline, CDR1 is LGHNT and CDR2 is FRNRAP. The complete variable domain, with remaining parts taken from reference TRBV12-5 and TRBJ2-1, reads DARVTQTPRHKVTEMGQEVTMRCQPILGHNTVFWYRQTMMQGLELLAYFRNRAPLDDSGMPKDRFSAEMPDATLATLKIQPSEPRDSAVYFCASGLVLEGLAEHNEQFFGPGTRLTVL.

This chain uses TRBV9 with TRBJ2-2, with 7 positions matching TRBD1. V lost 1 base to trimming and J lost 0 bases; unmatched junction nucleotides: 9. The CDR3 contains 18 residues. Germline V gene data show CDR1 as SGDLS and CDR2 as YYNGEE. CDR3: CASSVKQGRSTNTGELFF. Written as DNA, the CDR3 is TGTGCCAGCAGCGTAAAACAGGGGCGCTCGACGAACACCGGGGAGCTGTTTTTT.

This clone was detected once. The chain carries TRBV5-1 and TRBJ1-1; TRBD1 is a possible D gene (5 bases). Germline loops: CDR1 SGHRS, CDR2 YFSETQ. CDR3 length: 15 amino acids. Trimming cost V 0 bases and J 7 bases, with 16 bases left between them. The DNA for the CDR3 is TGCGCCAGCAGCTTGGGCGGGACGGGACTCAGTGAAGCTTTCTTT. It specifies CASSLGGTGLSEAFF.

The V and J genes are TRBV6-5 and TRBJ1-2; D gene ambiguous. Germline CDR1 MNHEY, CDR2 SVGAGI. This CDR3 is built from 13 residues. V lost 6 bases and J lost 4, with 12 bases in between. This chain's CDR3 is CASRPGSTYGYTF. The DNA for the CDR3 is TGTGCCAGCAGGCCGGGATCAACCTATGGCTACACCTTC.

Here the CDR3 reads CASRGGVRYSPLHF. DNA of the CDR3: TGTGCCAGCAGGGGAGGGGTCCGTTATTCACCCCTCCACTTT. The rearrangement joins TRBV6-5 to TRBJ1-6, with TRBD1 as a possible D gene (5 bases). Trimming removed 6 bases at V and 8 bases at J, with 14 bases between. From germline, CDR1 is MNHEY and CDR2 SVGAGI. This CDR3 spans 14 amino acids.

The rearrangement joins TRBV5-1 to TRBJ2-1; 7 bases map to TRBD2. CDR1 is SGHRS and CDR2 is YFSETQ in the germline V gene. V was clipped by 0 bases and J by 7 bases; unmatched bases: 10. The CDR3 runs 16 residues. Written as DNA, the CDR3 is TGCGCCAGCAGCTTGGATGGGGGGACTATCTGGAATGAGCAGTTCTTC. Translated, it gives CASSLDGGTIWNEQFF.

The gene calls are TRBV28 and TRBJ1-6; D remains unclear. The germline V and J ends were trimmed by 2 bases and 7 bases, with 9 bases remaining between them. This CDR3 region has 14 residues. CDR1 MDHEN and CDR2 SYDVKM come from the germline V gene. The CDR3 region is CASSLRHLNSPLHF. The CDR3 DNA reads as TGTGCCAGCAGTTTAAGACACCTAAATTCACCCCTCCACTTT.

The rearrangement joins TRBV9 to TRBJ1-3; D is unclear. The CDR3 is made up of 14 amino acids. V lost 7 bases and J lost 0, with 11 bases in between. Germline loops: CDR1 SGDLS, CDR2 YYNGEE. The CDR3 loop reads CASSNGPSGNTIYF. DNA of the CDR3: TGTGCCAGCTCTAACGGTCCCTCTGGAAACACCATATATTTT.

A few counts support this clone. The CDR3 nucleotides read TGTGCCAGCAGCCCAAGCGCGGGAGGGCATGAGCAGTTCTTC. Translated, it gives CASSPSAGGHEQFF. The rearrangement uses TRBV7-3 and TRBJ2-1, with TRBD2 identical over 9 bases. The germline gives CDR1 SGHTA, CDR2 FQGTGA. The CDR3 length is 14 residues. V lost 5 bases to trimming and J lost 8 bases; unmatched junction nucleotides: 7. Full variable domain (remainder filled in from reference TRBV7-3 and TRBJ2-1): GAGVSQTPSNKVTEKGKYVELRCDPISGHTALYWYRQSLGQGPEFLIYFQGTGAADDSGLPNDRFFAVRPEGSVSTLKIQRTERGDSAVYLCASSPSAGGHEQFFGPGTRLTVL.

This clone was recorded only once. CDR3 coding DNA: TGTGCCAGTAGTACCGAAAGGGGGCGGTTGAATGAAAAACTGTTTTTT. It specifies CASSTERGRLNEKLFF. V usage is TRBV19 and J usage is TRBJ1-4, with 7 bases matching TRBD1. CDR3 size: 16 residues. Germline CDR1 reads LNHDA; CDR2 reads SQIVND (reference sequence). The J segment lost 5 bases and the V segment lost 4 bases, leaving 10 bases of the junction unmatched.